This is a list of T cell receptor beta chains from one sample in a study of blood T cell repertoires in COVID-19. The table came from immunoSEQ multiplex PCR; TCRdb's copy has only in-frame clones and leaves some out. The sample lists about 170,000 clones, roughly 90% occurring once. The specimen was PBMCs or T cells enriched from blood (not recorded which). The receptors originated from a woman aged 18-30 years who had recovered from COVID-19. Both conserved end residues are part of each CDR3. D genes are given only for firm matches. The size field is filled for only some rows; it gives once, few, many or a size class.

TRBD2,TRBV5-1,.,TRBJ2-1,CASSLVRREASNEQFF,TGCGCCAGCAGCTTGGTCCGGCGGGAGGCGTCCAATGAGCAGTTCTTC
TRBD2,TRBV6-2/TRBV6-3,.,TRBJ2-2,CASSPRTSGDTGELFF,TGTGCCAGCAGTCCAAGGACTAGCGGGGACACCGGGGAGCTGTTTTTT
TRBD1,TRBV7-2,.,TRBJ1-4,CASSPRDRGLTNEKLFF,TGTGCCAGCAGCCCGCGGGACAGGGGGCTTACTAATGAAAAACTGTTTTTT
TRBD2,TRBV18,few,TRBJ2-4,CATQTSGHGDIQYF,TGTGCCACGCAGACTAGCGGACATGGGGACATTCAGTACTTC
.,TRBV7-3,.,TRBJ2-1,CASSLQGSSSYNEQFF,TGTGCCAGCAGCTTACAGGGTTCGAGCTCCTACAATGAGCAGTTCTTC
TRBD2,TRBV6-2/TRBV6-3,.,TRBJ2-3,CASSPGLAGGPRTDTQYF,TGTGCCAGCAGCCCTGGACTAGCGGGAGGGCCTCGTACAGATACGCAGTATTTT
TRBD2,TRBV5-1,.,TRBJ2-1,CASSWAGASGRVDEQFF,TGCGCCAGCAGCTGGGCGGGGGCCAGCGGGAGAGTCGATGAGCAGTTCTTC
.,TRBV6-5,.,TRBJ2-3,CASSYSSRADTQYF,TGTGCCAGCAGTTACTCGTCCAGGGCAGATACGCAGTATTTT
.,TRBV6-2/TRBV6-3,few,TRBJ2-7,CASSYWQGRGEQYF,TGTGCCAGCAGTTACTGGCAGGGAAGGGGCGAGCAGTACTTC
.,TRBV28,.,TRBJ2-7,CASSLRIYEQYF,TGTGCCAGCAGTCTACGTATCTACGAGCAGTACTTC
.,TRBV27,.,TRBJ2-3,CASSFSQGGAQTDTQYF,TGTGCCAGCAGTTTCTCACAGGGGGGGGCTCAGACAGATACGCAGTATTTT
.,TRBV18,.,TRBJ2-4,CASSPAPFQGPRNIQYF,TGTGCCAGCTCACCGGCCCCGTTTCAGGGGCCTAGAAACATTCAGTACTTC
.,TRBV27,.,TRBJ2-2,CASSIGGTGELFF,TGTGCCAGCAGTATAGGGGGCACCGGGGAGCTGTTTTTT
.,TRBV28,.,TRBJ1-2,CASTSPAGPYGYTF,TGTGCCAGCACCTCCCCGGCAGGGCCTTATGGCTACACCTTC
TRBD2,TRBV11-2,once,TRBJ2-1,CASSPFVGGHYNEQFF,TGTGCCAGCAGCCCCTTCGTGGGAGGGCACTACAATGAGCAGTTCTTC
TRBD2,TRBV3-1/TRBV3-2,.,TRBJ2-7,CASSWGLAGTYEQYF,TGTGCCAGCAGCTGGGGACTAGCGGGCACCTACGAGCAGTACTTC
TRBD1,TRBV5-1,.,TRBJ1-1,CASSRDRGNTEAFF,TGCGCCAGCAGCCGTGACAGGGGGAACACTGAAGCTTTCTTT
.,TRBV12-3/TRBV12-4,.,TRBJ1-1,CASSFAVNTEAFF,TGTGCCAGCAGTTTCGCGGTGAACACTGAAGCTTTCTTT
TRBD2,TRBV27,.,TRBJ2-7,CASRNSGRASEQYF,TGTGCCAGCAGGAATAGCGGGAGGGCCAGCGAGCAGTACTTC
TRBD2,TRBV11-2,.,TRBJ2-7,CASREGLVSYEQYF,TGTGCCAGCAGAGAGGGACTAGTGTCCTACGAGCAGTACTTC
TRBD1,TRBV5-3,.,TRBJ1-5,CARRYRQGIRSNQPQHF,TGTGCCAGAAGATATAGACAGGGGATCCGTAGCAATCAGCCCCAGCATTTT
TRBD2,TRBV5-1,.,TRBJ2-2,CASRGTSAGELFF,TGCGCCAGCAGGGGGACTAGCGCCGGGGAGCTGTTTTTT
TRBD2,TRBV28,once,TRBJ2-7,CASSLVWRTSGRPYEQYF,TGTGCCAGCAGTTTAGTGTGGAGGACCTCCGGGAGGCCCTACGAGCAGTACTTC
TRBD2,TRBV28,.,TRBJ2-1,CASSLGLAGVNEQFF,TGTGCCAGCAGTTTGGGACTAGCGGGAGTAAATGAGCAGTTCTTC
.,TRBV5-5,.,TRBJ2-7,CASSLRAILFSAGYYEQYF,TGTGCCAGCAGCTTGCGGGCTATCCTGTTTTCCGCGGGATACTACGAGCAGTACTTC
TRBD1,TRBV6-6,.,TRBJ2-6,CASSLTWGQGLSGANVLTF,TGTGCCAGCAGTCTAACTTGGGGACAGGGCCTGTCTGGGGCCAACGTCCTGACTTTC
TRBD2,TRBV6-2/TRBV6-3,.,TRBJ2-1,CASSHRLAGDNEQFF,TGTGCCAGCAGTCATCGACTAGCAGGAGACAATGAGCAGTTCTTC
TRBD1,TRBV18,few,TRBJ1-2,CASSAAGQAYGYTF,TGTGCCAGCTCAGCGGCGGGACAGGCCTATGGCTACACCTTC
TRBD1,TRBV19,.,TRBJ2-2,CAAGQGGTGELFF,TGTGCCGCGGGACAGGGGGGAACCGGGGAGCTGTTTTTT
TRBD2,TRBV6-6,.,TRBJ2-7,CASRRIAGGPMAYEQYF,TGTGCCAGCAGGCGAATAGCGGGAGGGCCCATGGCCTACGAGCAGTACTTC
.,TRBV5-1,.,TRBJ2-4,CASSFSGIPGNIQYF,TGCGCCAGCAGCTTTTCAGGAATTCCCGGAAACATTCAGTACTTC
.,TRBV5-1,.,TRBJ2-1,CASSLQRPGYNEQFF,TGCGCCAGCAGCTTGCAGCGGCCGGGGTACAATGAGCAGTTCTTC
.,TRBV18,.,TRBJ2-7,CASSPRPGGLAYEQYF,TGTGCCAGCTCACCGCGACCCGGGGGTCTAGCCTACGAGCAGTACTTC
TRBD2,TRBV7-8,.,TRBJ2-2,CASSRNKPAGGPSSAGELFF,TGTGCCAGCAGCCGCAATAAGCCAGCGGGAGGGCCGAGTTCCGCCGGGGAGCTGTTTTTT
TRBD2,TRBV4-1,.,TRBJ2-4,CASSQDSSGSLNIQYF,TGCGCCAGCAGCCAAGATTCAAGCGGGAGCCTAAACATTCAGTACTTC
TRBD1,TRBV2,.,TRBJ1-3,CASRWTGAGNTIYF,TGTGCCTCAAGGTGGACAGGGGCTGGAAACACCATATATTTT
TRBD1,TRBV11-3,.,TRBJ2-3,CASSLTGEGVDTQYF,TGTGCCAGCAGCTTAACAGGGGAAGGAGTCGATACGCAGTATTTT
TRBD2,TRBV19,.,TRBJ2-1,CASSHTSGRPYNEQFF,TGTGCCAGTAGTCACACTAGCGGGAGGCCCTACAATGAGCAGTTCTTC
.,TRBV4-2,.,TRBJ2-5,CASSPRAGSGETQYF,TGTGCCAGCAGCCCCCGGGCGGGGAGCGGAGAGACCCAGTACTTC
.,TRBV6-6,.,TRBJ1-1,CASSYSPGNTEAFF,TGTGCCAGCAGTTACTCTCCGGGGAACACTGAAGCTTTCTTT
TRBD2,TRBV5-1,.,TRBJ2-7,CASSLALAGGSSYEQYF,TGCGCCAGCAGCTTGGCTCTAGCGGGAGGGAGCTCCTACGAGCAGTACTTC
.,TRBV2,.,TRBJ1-1,CASSVEGNTEAFF,TGTGCCAGCAGTGTGGAGGGGAACACTGAAGCTTTCTTT